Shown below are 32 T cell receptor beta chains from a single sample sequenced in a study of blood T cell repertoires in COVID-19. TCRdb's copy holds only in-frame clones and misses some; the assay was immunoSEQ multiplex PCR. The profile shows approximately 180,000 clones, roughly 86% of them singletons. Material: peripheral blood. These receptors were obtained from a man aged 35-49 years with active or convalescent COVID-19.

CDR3 in DNA: TGTGCCAGCAGTTACCTAGCGGGGGTTAACACCGGGGAGCTGTTTTTT. Translating it yields CASSYLAGVNTGELFF. The V and J genes are TRBV6-5 and TRBJ2-2; 10 bases are shared with TRBD2. The CDR3 has 16 residues. V gave up 2 bases and J gave up 2 bases; unmatched junction bases: 2. The germline CDR1 and CDR2 sequences are MNHEY and SVGAGI.

CDR3 region: CASSYNLRTGEPDTQYF. CDR3 nucleotides: TGTGCCAGCAGCTATAACTTAAGGACAGGGGAACCAGATACGCAGTATTTT. The chain is built from TRBV7-9 and TRBJ2-3; TRBD1 matches at 9 bases. Germline V gives CDR1 SEHNR, CDR2 FQNEAQ (reference sequence). The V and J ends lost 4 bases and 4 bases, in that order; junction bases with no gene match: 12. The CDR3 is made up of 17 amino acids.

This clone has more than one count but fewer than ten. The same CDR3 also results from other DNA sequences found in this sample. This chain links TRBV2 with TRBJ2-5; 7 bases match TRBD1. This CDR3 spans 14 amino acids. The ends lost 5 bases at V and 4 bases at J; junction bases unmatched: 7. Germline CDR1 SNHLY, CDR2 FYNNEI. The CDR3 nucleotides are TGTGCCAGCAGTCAAGACAGGGCCGGAGAGACCCAGTACTTC. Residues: CASSQDRAGETQYF.

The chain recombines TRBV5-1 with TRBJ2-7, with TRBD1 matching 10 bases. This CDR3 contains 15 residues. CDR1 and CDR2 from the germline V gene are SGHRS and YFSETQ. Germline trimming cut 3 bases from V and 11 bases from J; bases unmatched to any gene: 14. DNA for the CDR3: TGCGCCAGCAGCTCTGGTGGTGTGGGACAGGGGATGGAGTACTTC. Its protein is CASSSGGVGQGMEYF.

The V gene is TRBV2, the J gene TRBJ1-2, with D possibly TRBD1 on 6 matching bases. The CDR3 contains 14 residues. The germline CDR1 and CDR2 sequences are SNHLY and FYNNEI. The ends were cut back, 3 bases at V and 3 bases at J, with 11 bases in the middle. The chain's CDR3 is CASSDPGGDYGYTF. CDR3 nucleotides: TGTGCCAGCAGTGACCCGGGGGGCGACTATGGCTACACCTTC. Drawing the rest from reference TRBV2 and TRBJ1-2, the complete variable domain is EPEVTQTPSHQVTQMGQEVILRCVPISNHLYFYWYRQILGQKVEFLVSFYNNEISEKSEIFDDQFSVERPDGSNFTLKIRSTKLEDSAMYFCASSDPGGDYGYTFGSGTRLTVV.

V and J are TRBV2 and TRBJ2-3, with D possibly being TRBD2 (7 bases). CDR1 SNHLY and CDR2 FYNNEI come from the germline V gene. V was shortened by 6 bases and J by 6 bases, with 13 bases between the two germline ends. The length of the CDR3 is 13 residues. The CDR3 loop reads CASRTGGPDTQYF. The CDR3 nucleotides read TGTGCCAGCAGGACCGGGGGGCCGGATACGCAGTATTTT.

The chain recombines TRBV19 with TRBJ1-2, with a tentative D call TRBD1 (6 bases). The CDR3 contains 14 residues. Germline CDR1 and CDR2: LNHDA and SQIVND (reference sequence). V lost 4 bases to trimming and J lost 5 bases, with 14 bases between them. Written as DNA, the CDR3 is TGTGCCAGTAGTAGTATCGGACAGATTTATGGCTACACCTTC. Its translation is CASSSIGQIYGYTF. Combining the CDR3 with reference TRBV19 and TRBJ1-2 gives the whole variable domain DGGITQSPKYLFRKEGQNVTLSCEQNLNHDAMYWYRQDPGQGLRLIYYSQIVNDFQKGDIAEGYSVSREKKESFPLTVTSAQKNPTAFYLCASSSIGQIYGYTFGSGTRLTVV.

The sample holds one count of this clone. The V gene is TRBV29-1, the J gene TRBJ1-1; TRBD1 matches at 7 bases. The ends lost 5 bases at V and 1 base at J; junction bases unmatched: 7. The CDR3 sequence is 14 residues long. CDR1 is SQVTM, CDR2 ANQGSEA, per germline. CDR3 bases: TGCAGCGTTCAAACAGGGGCCTCGAACACTGAAGCTTTCTTT. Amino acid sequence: CSVQTGASNTEAFF.

The CDR3 sequence is CASRDREETQYF. In DNA, the CDR3 is TGTGCCAGCCGGGACAGGGAGGAGACCCAGTACTTC. The chain joins TRBV10-3 to TRBJ2-5; 9 bases match TRBD1. In germline, CDR1 is ENHRY, CDR2 SYGVKD. V lost 10 bases, J lost 5 bases, and 5 bases stayed unmatched. The CDR3 consists of 12 residues.

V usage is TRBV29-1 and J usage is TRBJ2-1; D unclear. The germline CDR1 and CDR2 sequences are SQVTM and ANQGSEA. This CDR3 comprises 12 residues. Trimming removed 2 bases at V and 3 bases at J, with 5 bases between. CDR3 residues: CSVESSYNEQFF. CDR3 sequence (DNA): TGCAGCGTTGAATCCAGCTACAATGAGCAGTTCTTC.

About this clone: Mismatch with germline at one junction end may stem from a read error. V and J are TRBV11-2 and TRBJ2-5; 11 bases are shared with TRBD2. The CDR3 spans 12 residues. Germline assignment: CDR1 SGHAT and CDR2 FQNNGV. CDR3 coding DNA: TGTGCCAGCAGCTTAGGACTAGCGGGGAATCACTTC. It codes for CASSLGLAGNHF.

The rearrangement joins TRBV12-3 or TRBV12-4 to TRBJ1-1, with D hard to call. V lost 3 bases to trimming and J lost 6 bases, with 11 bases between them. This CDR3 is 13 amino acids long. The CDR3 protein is CASSFGLFSEAFF. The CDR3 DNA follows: TGTGCCAGCAGTTTTGGACTGTTTTCTGAAGCTTTCTTT.

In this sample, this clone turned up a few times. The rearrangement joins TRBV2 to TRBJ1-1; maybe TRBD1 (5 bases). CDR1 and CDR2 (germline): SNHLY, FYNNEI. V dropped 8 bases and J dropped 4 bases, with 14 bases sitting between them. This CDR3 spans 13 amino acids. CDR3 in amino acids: CASSNGRATEAFF. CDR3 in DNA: TGTGCCAGCTCGAACGGCAGGGCCACTGAAGCTTTCTTT.

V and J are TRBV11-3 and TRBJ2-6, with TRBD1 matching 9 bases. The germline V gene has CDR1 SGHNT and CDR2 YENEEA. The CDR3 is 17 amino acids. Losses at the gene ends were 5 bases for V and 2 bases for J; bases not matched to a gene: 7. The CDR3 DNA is TGTGCCAGCAGCCCGGGGACAGGGAGTACTGGGGCCAACGTCCTGACTTTC. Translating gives CASSPGTGSTGANVLTF.

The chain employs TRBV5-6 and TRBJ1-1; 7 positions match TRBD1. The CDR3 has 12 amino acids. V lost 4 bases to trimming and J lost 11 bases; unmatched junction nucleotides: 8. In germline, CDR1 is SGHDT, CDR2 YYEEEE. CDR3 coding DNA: TGTGCCAGCAGCGCAGGGGGGCCCGTTGCTTTCTTT. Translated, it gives CASSAGGPVAFF.

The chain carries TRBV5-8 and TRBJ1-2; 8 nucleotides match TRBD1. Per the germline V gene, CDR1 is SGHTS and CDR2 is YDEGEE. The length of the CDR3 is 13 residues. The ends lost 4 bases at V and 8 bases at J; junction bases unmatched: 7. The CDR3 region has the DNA TGTGCCAGCAGCCTAGGACAGGGCCGGGGCTACACCTTC. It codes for CASSLGQGRGYTF.

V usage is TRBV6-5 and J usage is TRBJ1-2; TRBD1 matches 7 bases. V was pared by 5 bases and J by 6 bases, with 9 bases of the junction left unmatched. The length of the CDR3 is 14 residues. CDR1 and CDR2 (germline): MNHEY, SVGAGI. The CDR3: CASSLTRGKDGYTF. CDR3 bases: TGTGCCAGCAGTCTAACCAGGGGGAAAGATGGCTACACCTTC.

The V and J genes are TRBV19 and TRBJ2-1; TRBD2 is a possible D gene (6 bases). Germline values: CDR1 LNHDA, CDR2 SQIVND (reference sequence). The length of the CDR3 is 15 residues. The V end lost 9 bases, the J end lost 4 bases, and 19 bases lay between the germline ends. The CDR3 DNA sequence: TGTGCCAGCGGGGTTAGCAGGGAGGTGTACAATGAGCAGTTCTTC. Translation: CASGVSREVYNEQFF.

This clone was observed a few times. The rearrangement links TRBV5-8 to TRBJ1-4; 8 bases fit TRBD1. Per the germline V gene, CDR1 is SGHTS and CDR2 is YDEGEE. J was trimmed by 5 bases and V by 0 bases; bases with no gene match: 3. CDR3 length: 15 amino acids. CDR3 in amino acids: CASSLGDRTNEKLFF. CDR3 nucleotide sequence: TGTGCCAGCAGCTTGGGGGACAGGACGAATGAAAAACTGTTTTTT.

CDR3 coding DNA: TGTGCCAGCAGCCGGGACAGAACAACTAACTATGGCTACACCTTC. Protein product: CASSRDRTTNYGYTF. The chain carries TRBV2 and TRBJ1-2, with 7 bases fitting TRBD1. J gave up 0 bases and V 6 bases, and 7 bases lay outside the gene matches. Looked up from germline, CDR1 is SNHLY and CDR2 is FYNNEI. The CDR3 runs 15 residues.

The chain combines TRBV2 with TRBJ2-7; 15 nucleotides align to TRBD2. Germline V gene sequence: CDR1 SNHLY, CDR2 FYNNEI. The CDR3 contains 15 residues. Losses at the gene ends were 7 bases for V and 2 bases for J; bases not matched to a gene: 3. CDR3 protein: CASTGTSGGTYEQYF. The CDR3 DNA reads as TGTGCCAGCACCGGGACTAGCGGGGGGACCTACGAGCAGTACTTC.

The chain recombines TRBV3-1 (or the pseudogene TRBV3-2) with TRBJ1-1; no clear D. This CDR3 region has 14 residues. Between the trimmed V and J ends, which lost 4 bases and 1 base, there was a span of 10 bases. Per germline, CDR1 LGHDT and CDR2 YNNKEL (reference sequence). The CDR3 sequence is CASSPPHRNTEAFF. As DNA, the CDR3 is TGTGCCAGCAGCCCGCCGCACAGGAACACTGAAGCTTTCTTT.

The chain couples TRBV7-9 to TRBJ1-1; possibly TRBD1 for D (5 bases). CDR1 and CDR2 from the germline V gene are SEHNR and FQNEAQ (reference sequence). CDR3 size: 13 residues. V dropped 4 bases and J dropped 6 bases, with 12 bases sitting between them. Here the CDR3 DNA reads TGTGCCAGCAGCTCTAGGGGATTCCCTGAAGCTTTCTTT. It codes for CASSSRGFPEAFF. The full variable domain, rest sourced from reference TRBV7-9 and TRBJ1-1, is DTGVSQNPRHKITKRGQNVTFRCDPISEHNRLYWYRQTLGQGPEFLTYFQNEAQLEKSRLLSDRFSAERPKGSFSTLEIQRTEQGDSAMYLCASSSRGFPEAFFGQGTRLTVV.

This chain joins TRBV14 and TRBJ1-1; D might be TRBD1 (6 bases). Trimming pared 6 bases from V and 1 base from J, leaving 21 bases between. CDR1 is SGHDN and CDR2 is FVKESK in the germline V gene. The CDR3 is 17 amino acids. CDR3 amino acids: CASSPRGGGYGNTEAFF. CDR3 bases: TGTGCCAGCAGTCCAAGGGGAGGGGGATACGGGAACACTGAAGCTTTCTTT.

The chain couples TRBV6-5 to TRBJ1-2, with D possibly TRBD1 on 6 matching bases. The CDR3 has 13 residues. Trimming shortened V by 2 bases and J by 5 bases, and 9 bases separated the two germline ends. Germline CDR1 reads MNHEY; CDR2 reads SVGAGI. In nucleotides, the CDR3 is TGTGCCAGCAGTTACCAAACAGGGTATGGCTACACCTTC. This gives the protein CASSYQTGYGYTF.

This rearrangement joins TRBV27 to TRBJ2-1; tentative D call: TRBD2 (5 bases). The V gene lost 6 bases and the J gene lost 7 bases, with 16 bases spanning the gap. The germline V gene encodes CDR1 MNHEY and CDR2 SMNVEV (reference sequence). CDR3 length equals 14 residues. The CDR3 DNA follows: TGTGCCAGCAGAGAGGGAGTAGCGACGAATGAGCAGTTCTTC. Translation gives CASREGVATNEQFF.

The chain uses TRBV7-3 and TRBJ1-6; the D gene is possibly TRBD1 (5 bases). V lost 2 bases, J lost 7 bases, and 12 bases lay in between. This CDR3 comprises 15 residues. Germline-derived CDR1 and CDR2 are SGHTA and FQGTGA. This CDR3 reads CASSLQGRQNSPLHF. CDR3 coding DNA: TGTGCCAGCAGCTTACAAGGCAGACAGAATTCACCCCTCCACTTT.

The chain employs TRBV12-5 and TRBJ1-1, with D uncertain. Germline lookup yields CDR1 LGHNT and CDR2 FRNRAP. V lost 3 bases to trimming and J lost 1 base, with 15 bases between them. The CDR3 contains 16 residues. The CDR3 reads CASGLGSQVENTEAFF. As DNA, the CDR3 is TGTGCTAGTGGTTTAGGGAGTCAGGTTGAGAACACTGAAGCTTTCTTT. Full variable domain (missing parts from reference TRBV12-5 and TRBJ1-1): DARVTQTPRHKVTEMGQEVTMRCQPILGHNTVFWYRQTMMQGLELLAYFRNRAPLDDSGMPKDRFSAEMPDATLATLKIQPSEPRDSAVYFCASGLGSQVENTEAFFGQGTRLTVV.

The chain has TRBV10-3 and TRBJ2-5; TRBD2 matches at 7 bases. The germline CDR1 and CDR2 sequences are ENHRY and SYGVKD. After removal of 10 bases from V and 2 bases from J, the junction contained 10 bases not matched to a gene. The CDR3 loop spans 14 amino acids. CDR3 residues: CATMKGGGQETQYF. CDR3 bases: TGTGCCACCATGAAAGGCGGGGGACAAGAGACCCAGTACTTC.

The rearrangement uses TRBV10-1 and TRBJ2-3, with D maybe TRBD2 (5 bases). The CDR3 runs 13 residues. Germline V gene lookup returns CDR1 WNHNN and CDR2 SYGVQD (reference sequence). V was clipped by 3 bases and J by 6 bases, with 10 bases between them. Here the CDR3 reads CASSDLEADTQYF. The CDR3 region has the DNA TGCGCCAGCAGTGACTTGGAGGCTGATACGCAGTATTTT.

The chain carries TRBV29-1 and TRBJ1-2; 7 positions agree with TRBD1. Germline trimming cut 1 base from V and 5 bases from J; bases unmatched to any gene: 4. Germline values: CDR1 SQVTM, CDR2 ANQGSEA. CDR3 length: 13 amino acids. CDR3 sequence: CSVEVQGRYGYTF. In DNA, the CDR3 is TGCAGCGTTGAAGTACAGGGGAGGTATGGCTACACCTTC.

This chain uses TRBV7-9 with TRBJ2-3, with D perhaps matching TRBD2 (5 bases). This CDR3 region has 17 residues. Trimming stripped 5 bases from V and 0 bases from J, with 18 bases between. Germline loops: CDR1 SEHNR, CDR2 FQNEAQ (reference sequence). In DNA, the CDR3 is TGTGCCAGCAGCCATCCACCCGGGGAAGCTAGCACAGATACGCAGTATTTT. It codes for CASSHPPGEASTDTQYF.